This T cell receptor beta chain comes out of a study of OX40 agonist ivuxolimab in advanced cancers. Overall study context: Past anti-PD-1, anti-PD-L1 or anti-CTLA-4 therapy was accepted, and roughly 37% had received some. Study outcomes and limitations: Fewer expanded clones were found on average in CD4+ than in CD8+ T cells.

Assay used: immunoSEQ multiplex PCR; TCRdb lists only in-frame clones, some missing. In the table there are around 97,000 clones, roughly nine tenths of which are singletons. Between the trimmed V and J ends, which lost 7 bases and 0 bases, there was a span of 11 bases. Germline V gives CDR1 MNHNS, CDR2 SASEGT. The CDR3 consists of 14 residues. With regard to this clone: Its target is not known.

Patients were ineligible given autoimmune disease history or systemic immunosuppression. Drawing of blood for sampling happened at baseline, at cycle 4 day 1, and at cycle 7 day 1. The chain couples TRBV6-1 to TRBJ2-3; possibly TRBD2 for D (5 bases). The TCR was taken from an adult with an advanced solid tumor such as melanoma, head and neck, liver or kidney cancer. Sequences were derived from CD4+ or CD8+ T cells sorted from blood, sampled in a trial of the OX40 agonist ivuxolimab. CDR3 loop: CASKRAASTDTQYF. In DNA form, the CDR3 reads TGTGCCAGCAAGAGGGCAGCTAGCACAGATACGCAGTATTTT.